This T cell receptor (beta chain) was documented in a study of T cells in tuberculosis. Method: immunoSEQ multiplex PCR; TCRdb's copy keeps in-frame clones and lacks some. The sample contains about 40,000 clones, about 94% of which appear only once. The CDR3 consists of 15 residues. Germline V gives CDR1 SGHVS, CDR2 FNYEAQ. V was pared by 4 bases and J by 7 bases, with 19 bases between. This chain connects TRBV7-6 to TRBJ1-1, with a possible D match to TRBD1 (6 bases). This clonotype was sampled from a donor aged 10-30 years with latent tuberculosis or without tuberculosis infection. Some clones in this sample may be carry-over from other donors' samples. Source material: PBMCs. CDR3 protein: CASSSISEGGSEAFF. The DNA of the CDR3 is TGTGCCAGCAGCTCCATTTCGGAGGGGGGGAGTGAAGCTTTCTTT.